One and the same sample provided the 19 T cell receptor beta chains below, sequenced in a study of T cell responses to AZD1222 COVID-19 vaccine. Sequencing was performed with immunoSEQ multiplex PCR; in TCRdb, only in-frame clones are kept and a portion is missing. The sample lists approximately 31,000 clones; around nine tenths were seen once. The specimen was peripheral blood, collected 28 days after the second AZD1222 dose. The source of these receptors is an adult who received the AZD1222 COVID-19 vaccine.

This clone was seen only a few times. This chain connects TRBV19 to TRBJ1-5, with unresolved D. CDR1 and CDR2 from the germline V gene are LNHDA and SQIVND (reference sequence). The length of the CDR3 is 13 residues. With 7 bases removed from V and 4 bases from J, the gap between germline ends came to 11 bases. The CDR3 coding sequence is TGTGCCAGTAAGGACTGGGATAATCAGCCCCAGCATTTT. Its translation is CASKDWDNQPQHF.

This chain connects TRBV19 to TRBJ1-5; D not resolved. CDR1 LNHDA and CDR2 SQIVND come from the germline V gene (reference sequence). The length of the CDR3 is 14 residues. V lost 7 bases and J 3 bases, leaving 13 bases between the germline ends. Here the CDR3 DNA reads TGTGCCAGTAAAGGAAGGGTTGACAATCAGCCCCAGCATTTT. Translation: CASKGRVDNQPQHF.

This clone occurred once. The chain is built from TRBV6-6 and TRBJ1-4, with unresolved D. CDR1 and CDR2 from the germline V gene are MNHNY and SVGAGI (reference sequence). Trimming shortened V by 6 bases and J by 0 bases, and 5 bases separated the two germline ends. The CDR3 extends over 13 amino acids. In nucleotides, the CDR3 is TGTGCCAGCAGGTCAACAACTAATGAAAAACTGTTTTTT. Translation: CASRSTTNEKLFF.

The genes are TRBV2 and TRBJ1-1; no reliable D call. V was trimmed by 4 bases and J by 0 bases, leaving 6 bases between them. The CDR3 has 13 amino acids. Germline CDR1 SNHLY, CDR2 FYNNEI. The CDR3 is CASSGELNTEAFF. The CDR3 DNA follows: TGTGCCAGCAGTGGAGAGCTGAACACTGAAGCTTTCTTT.

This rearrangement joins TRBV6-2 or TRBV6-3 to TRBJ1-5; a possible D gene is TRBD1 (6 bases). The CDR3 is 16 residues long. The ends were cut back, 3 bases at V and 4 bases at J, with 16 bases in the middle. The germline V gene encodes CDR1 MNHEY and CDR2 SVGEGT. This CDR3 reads CASSYRSGDPNQPQHF. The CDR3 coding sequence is TGTGCCAGCAGTTATAGGTCAGGGGATCCGAATCAGCCCCAGCATTTT.

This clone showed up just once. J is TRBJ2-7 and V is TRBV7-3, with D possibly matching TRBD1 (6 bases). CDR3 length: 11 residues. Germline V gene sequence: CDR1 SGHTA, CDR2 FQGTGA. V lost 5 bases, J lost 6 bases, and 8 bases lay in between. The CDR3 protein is CASSRGGEQYF. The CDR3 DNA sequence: TGTGCCAGCAGCCGAGGGGGCGAGCAGTACTTC.

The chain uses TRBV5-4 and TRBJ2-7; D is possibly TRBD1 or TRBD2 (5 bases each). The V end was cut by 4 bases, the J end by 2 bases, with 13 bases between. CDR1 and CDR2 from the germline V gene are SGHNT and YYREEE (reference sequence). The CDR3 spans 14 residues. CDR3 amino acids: CASSPKGPTYEQYF. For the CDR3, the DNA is TGTGCCAGCAGCCCGAAGGGACCCACCTACGAGCAGTACTTC.

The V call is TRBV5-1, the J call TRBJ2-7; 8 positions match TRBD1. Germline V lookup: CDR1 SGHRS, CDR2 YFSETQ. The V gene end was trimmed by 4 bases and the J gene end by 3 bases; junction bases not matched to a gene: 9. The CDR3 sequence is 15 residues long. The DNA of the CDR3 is TGCGCCAGCAGCCAGACAGGGGTTAGGATCTACGAGCAGTACTTC. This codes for CASSQTGVRIYEQYF.

In nucleotides, the CDR3 is TGTGCCAGCAGTTTCTTGGACAGGGACAATCAGCCCCAGCATTTT. Translation gives CASSFLDRDNQPQHF. The chain employs TRBV28 and TRBJ1-5, with 8 bases matching TRBD1. This CDR3 has 15 amino acids. The germline CDR1 and CDR2 sequences are MDHEN and SYDVKM. V trimming: 3 bases; J trimming: 3 bases; junction bases outside the gene matches: 4.

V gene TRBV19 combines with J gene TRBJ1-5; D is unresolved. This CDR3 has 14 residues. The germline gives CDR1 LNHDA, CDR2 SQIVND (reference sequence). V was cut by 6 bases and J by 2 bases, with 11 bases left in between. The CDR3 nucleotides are TGTGCCAGTAGGCGGTCCCTTGGCAATCAGCCCCAGCATTTT. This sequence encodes CASRRSLGNQPQHF.

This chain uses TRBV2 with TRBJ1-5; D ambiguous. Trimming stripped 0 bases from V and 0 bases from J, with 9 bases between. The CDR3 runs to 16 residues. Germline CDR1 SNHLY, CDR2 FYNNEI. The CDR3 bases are TGTGCCAGCAGTGAAGCCATCCCCCATAGCAATCAGCCCCAGCATTTT. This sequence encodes CASSEAIPHSNQPQHF.

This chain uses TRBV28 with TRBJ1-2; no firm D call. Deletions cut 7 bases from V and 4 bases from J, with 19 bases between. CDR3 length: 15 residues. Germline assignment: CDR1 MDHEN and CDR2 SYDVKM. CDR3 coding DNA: TGTGCCAGCAAGCCCACCTATGGGAAGGTCTATGGCTACACCTTC. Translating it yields CASKPTYGKVYGYTF.

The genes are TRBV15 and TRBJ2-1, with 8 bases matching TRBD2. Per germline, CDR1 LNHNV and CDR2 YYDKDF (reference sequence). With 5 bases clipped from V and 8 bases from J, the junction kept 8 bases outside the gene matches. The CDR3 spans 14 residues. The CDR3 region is CATSGPGGVDEQFF. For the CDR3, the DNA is TGTGCCACCAGCGGGCCGGGGGGGGTAGATGAGCAGTTCTTC.

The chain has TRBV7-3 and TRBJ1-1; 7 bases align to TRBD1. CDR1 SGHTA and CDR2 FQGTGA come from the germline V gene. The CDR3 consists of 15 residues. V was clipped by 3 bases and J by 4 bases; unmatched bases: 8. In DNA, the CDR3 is TGTGCCAGCAGCTTCCCAGACAGGGAGGGCACTGAAGCTTTCTTT. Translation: CASSFPDREGTEAFF.

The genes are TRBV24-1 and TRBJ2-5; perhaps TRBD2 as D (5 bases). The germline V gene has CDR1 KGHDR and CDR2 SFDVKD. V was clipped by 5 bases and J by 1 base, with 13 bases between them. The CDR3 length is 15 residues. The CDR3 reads CATSASGGFQETQYF. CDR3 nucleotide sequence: TGTGCCACCAGTGCCTCAGGAGGATTCCAAGAGACCCAGTACTTC.

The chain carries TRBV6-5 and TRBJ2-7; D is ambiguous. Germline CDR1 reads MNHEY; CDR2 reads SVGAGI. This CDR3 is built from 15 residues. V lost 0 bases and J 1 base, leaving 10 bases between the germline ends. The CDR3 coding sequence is TGTGCCAGCAGTTACTCGTGGGTTCCGTCCTACGAGCAGTACTTC. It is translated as CASSYSWVPSYEQYF.

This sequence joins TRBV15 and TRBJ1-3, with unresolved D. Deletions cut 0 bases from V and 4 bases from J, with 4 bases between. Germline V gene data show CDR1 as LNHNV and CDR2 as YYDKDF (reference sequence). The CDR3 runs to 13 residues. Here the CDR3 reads CATSRDWGNTIYF. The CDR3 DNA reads TGTGCCACCAGCAGAGATTGGGGAAACACCATATATTTT.

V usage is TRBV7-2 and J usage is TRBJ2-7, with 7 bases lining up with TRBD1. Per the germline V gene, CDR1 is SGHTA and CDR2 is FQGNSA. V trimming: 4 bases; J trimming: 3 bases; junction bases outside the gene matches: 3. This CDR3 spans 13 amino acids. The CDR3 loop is CASSSTGLYEQYF. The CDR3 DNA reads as TGTGCCAGCAGCTCGACAGGGCTCTACGAGCAGTACTTC. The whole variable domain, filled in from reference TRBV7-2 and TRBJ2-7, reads GAGVSQSPSNKVTEKGKDVELRCDPISGHTALYWYRQSLGQGLEFLIYFQGNSAPDKSGLPSDRFSAERTGGSVSTLTIQRTQQEDSAVYLCASSSTGLYEQYFGPGTRLTVT.

The CDR3 coding sequence is TGTGCCAGCAGCCCGACCGGGCCGAACACTGAAGCTTTCTTT. Residues: CASSPTGPNTEAFF. The chain is built from TRBV5-4 and TRBJ1-1; D unclear. The CDR3 totals 14 residues. CDR1 and CDR2 from the germline V gene are SGHNT and YYREEE (reference sequence). V lost 4 bases, J lost 1 base, and 11 bases lay in between.